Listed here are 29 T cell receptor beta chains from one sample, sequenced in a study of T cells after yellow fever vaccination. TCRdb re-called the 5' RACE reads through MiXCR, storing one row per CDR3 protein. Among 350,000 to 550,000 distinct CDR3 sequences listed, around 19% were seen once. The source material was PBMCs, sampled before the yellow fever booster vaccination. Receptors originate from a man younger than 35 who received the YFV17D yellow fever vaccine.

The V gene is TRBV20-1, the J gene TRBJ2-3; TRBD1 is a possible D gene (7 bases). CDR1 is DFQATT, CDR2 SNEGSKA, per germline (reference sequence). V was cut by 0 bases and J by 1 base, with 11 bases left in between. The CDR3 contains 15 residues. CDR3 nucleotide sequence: TGCAGTGCTAGAGATCGCAGGGGGGGCACAGATACGCAGTATTTT. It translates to CSARDRRGGTDTQYF.

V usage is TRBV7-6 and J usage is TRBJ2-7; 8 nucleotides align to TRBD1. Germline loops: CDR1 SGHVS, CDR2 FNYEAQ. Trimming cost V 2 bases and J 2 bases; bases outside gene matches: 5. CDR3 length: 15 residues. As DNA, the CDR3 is TGTGCCAGCAGCTTATCGACAGGGGCCCCCTACGAGCAGTACTTC. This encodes CASSLSTGAPYEQYF.

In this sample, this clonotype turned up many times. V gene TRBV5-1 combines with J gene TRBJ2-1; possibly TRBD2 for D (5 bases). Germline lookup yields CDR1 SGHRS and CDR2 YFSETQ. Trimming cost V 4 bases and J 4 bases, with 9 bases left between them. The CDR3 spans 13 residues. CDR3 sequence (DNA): TGCGCCAGCAGCGGGCGGGCGTACAATGAGCAGTTCTTC. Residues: CASSGRAYNEQFF.

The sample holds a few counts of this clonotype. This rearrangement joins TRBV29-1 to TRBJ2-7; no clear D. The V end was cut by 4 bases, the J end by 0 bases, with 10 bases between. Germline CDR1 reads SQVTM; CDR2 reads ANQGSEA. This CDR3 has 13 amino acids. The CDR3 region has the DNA TGCAGCGTTGTAAGTGCACCCTCCTACGAGCAGTACTTC. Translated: CSVVSAPSYEQYF.

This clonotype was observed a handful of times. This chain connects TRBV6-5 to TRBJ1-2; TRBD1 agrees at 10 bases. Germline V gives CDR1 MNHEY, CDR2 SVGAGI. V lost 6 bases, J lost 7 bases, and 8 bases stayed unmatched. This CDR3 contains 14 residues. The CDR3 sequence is CASSTRTGGSGYTF. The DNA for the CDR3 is TGTGCCAGCAGCACGAGGACAGGGGGAAGTGGCTACACCTTC.

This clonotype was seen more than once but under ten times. The CDR3 coding sequence is TGTGCCACACAATCAGGGAGGTGGAATTCACCCCTCCACTTT. This sequence encodes CATQSGRWNSPLHF. The chain joins TRBV10-3 to TRBJ1-6; the D gene is possibly TRBD1 (5 bases). This CDR3 is 14 amino acids long. The germline V gene encodes CDR1 ENHRY and CDR2 SYGVKD. Trimming cost V 10 bases and J 7 bases, with 17 bases left between them.

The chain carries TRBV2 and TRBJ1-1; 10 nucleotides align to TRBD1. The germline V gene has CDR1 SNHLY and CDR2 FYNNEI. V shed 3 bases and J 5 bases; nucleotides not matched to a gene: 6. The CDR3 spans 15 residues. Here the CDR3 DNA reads TGTGCCAGCAGTGATCCGACAGGGGGCCGGACTGAAGCTTTCTTT. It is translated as CASSDPTGGRTEAFF.

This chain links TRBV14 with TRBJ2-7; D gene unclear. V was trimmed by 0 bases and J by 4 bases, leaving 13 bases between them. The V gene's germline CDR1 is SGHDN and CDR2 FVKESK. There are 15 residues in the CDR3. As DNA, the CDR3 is TGTGCCAGCAGCCAAGAGTCCCAAAGGCAGTACGAGCAGTACTTC. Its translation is CASSQESQRQYEQYF.

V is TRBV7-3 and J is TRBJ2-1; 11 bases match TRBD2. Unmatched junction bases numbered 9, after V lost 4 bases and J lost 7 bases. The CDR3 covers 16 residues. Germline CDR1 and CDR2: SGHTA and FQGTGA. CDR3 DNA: TGTGCCAGCAGCTCATCTAGCGGGGGGACGAGAAATGAGCAGTTCTTC. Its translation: CASSSSSGGTRNEQFF.

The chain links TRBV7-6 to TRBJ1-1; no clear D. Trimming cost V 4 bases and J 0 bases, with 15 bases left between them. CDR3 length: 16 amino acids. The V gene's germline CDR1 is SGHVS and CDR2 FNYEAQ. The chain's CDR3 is CASSSEALGMNTEAFF. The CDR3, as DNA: TGTGCCAGCAGCTCTGAGGCCCTGGGCATGAACACTGAAGCTTTCTTT.

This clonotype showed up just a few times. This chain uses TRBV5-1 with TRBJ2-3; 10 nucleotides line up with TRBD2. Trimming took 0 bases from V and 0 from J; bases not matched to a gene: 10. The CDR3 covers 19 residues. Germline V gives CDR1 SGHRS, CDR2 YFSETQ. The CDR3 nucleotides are TGCGCCAGCAGCTTGGCTACCCCTATAGCGGGGGGTAGCACAGATACGCAGTATTTT. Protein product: CASSLATPIAGGSTDTQYF.

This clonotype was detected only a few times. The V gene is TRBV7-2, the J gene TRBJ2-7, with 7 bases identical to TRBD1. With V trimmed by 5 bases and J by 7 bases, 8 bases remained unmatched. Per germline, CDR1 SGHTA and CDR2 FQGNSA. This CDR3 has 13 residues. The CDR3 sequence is CASSRLDRVEQYV. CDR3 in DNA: TGTGCCAGCAGCCGACTCGACAGGGTGGAGCAGTACGTC.

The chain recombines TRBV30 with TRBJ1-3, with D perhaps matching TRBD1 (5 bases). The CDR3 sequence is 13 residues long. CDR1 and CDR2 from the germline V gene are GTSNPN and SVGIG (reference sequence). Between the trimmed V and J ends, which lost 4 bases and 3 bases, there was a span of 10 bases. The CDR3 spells CAWTRGDGNTIYF. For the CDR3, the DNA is TGTGCCTGGACGCGGGGCGATGGAAACACCATATATTTT.

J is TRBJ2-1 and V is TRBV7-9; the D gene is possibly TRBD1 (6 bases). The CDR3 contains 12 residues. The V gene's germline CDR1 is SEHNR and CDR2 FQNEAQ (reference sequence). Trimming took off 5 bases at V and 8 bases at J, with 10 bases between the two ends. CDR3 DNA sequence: TGTGCCAGCAGCCAACAGGGCGATGAGCAGTTCTTC. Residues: CASSQQGDEQFF.

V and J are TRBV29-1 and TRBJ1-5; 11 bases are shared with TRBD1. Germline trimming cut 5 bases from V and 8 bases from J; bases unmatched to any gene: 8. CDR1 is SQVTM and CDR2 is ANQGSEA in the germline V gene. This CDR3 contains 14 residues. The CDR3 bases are TGCAGCGTTTGGACAGGGGGCTTTCAGGAGCCCCAGCATTTT. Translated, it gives CSVWTGGFQEPQHF.

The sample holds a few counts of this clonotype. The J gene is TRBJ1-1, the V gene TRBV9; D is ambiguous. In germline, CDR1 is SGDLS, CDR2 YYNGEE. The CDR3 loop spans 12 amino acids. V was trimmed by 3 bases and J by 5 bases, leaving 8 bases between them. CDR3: CASSAVETEAFF. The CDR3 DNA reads TGTGCCAGCAGCGCGGTCGAAACTGAAGCTTTCTTT.

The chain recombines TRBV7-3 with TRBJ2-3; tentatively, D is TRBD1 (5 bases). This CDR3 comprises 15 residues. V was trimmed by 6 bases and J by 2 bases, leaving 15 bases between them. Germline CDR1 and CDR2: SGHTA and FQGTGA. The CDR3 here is CASSRGALATDTQYF. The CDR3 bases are TGTGCCAGCAGTCGTGGGGCCCTGGCCACAGATACGCAGTATTTT.

CDR3 region: CASSYGGRRVGYTF. As DNA, the CDR3 is TGTGCCAGCAGCTACGGGGGACGCAGGGTTGGCTACACCTTC. The chain links TRBV7-9 to TRBJ1-2; D possibly corresponds to TRBD1 (5 bases). V lost 4 bases, J lost 7 bases, and 16 bases lay in between. CDR1 is SEHNR, CDR2 FQNEAQ, per germline (reference sequence). CDR3 size: 14 residues. Full variable domain (remainder filled in from reference TRBV7-9 and TRBJ1-2): DTGVSQNPRHKITKRGQNVTFRCDPISEHNRLYWYRQTLGQGPEFLTYFQNEAQLEKSRLLSDRFSAERPKGSFSTLEIQRTEQGDSAMYLCASSYGGRRVGYTFGSGTRLTVV.

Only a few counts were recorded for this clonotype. DNA of the CDR3: TGTGCCAGCAGCCGGACAGTAGGAGAAAAACTGTTTTTT. Translating gives CASSRTVGEKLFF. The chain couples TRBV6-6 to TRBJ1-4; D possibly corresponds to TRBD1 (6 bases). The V and J ends lost 6 bases and 8 bases respectively, with 13 bases between them. The CDR3 contains 13 residues. CDR1 and CDR2 (germline): MNHNY, SVGAGI (reference sequence).

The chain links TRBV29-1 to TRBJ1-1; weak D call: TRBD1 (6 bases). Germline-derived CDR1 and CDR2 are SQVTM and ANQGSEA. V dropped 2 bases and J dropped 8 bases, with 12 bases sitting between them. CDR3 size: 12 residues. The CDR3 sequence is CSVESLTGEAFF. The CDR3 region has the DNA TGCAGCGTTGAATCCTTGACAGGCGAAGCTTTCTTT.

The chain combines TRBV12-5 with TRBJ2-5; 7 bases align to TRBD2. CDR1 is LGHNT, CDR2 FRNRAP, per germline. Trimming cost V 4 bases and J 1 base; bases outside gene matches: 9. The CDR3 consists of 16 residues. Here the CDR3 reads CASGSSTVAGQETQYF. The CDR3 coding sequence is TGTGCTAGTGGTTCCTCTACGGTAGCGGGCCAAGAGACCCAGTACTTC.

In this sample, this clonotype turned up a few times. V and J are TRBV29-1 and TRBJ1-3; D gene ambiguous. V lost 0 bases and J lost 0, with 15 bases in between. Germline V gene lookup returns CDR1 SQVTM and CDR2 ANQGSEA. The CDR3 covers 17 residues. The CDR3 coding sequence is TGCAGCGTTGAAGATGAGGGCAGGTCCAGCTCTGGAAACACCATATATTTT. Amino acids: CSVEDEGRSSSGNTIYF.

CDR3 amino acids: CASSPRQGRLRDEQFF. CDR3 DNA: TGCGCCAGCAGCCCTCGACAGGGGAGGTTGCGGGATGAGCAGTTCTTC. V is TRBV4-3 and J is TRBJ2-1; 8 nucleotides match TRBD1. V shed 4 bases, J shed 8 bases, and the junction held 13 bases outside the gene matches. The CDR3 runs 16 residues. Germline CDR1 LGHNA, CDR2 YSLEER.

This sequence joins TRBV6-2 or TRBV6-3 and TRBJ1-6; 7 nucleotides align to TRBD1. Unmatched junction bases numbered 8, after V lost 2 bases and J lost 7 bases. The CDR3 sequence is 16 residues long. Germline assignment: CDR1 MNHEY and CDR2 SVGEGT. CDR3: CASSYDTQGGNSPLHF. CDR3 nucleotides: TGTGCCAGCAGTTACGACACTCAGGGGGGGAATTCACCCCTCCACTTT.

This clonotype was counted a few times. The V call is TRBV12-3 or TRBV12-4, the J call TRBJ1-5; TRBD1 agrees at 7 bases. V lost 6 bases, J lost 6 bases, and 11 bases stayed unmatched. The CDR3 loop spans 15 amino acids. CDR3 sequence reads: CASSETGKAFQPQHF. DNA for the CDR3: TGTGCCAGCAGCGAGACAGGGAAGGCTTTTCAGCCCCAGCATTTT.

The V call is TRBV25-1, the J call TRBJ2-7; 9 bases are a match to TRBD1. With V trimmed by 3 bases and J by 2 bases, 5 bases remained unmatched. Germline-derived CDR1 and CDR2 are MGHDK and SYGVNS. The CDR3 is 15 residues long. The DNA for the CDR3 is TGTGCCAGCAGTGATCATGGGGACAGGGCCTACGAGCAGTACTTC. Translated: CASSDHGDRAYEQYF.

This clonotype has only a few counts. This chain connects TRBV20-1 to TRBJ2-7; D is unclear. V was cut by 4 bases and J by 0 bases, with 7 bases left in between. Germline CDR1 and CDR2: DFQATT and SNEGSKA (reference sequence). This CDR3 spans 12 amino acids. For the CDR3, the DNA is TGCAGTGCTACCCGGAGCTCCTACGAGCAGTACGTC. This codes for CSATRSSYEQYV.

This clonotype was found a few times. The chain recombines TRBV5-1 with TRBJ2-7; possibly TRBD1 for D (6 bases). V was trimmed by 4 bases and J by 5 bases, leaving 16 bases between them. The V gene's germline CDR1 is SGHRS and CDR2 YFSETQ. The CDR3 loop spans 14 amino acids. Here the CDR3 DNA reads TGCGCCAGCAGCCGGGATCCAGGGGAAAACGAGCAGTACTTC. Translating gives CASSRDPGENEQYF. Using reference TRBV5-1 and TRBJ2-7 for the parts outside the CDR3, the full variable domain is KAGVTQTPRYLIKTRGQQVTLSCSPISGHRSVSWYQQTPGQGLQFLFEYFSETQRNKGNFPGRFSGRQFSNSRSEMNVSTLELGDSALYLCASSRDPGENEQYFGPGTRLTVT.

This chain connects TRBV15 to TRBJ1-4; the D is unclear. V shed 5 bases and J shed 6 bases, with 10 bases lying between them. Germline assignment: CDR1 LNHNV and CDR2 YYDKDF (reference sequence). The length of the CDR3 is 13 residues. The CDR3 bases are TGTGCCACCAGCTCGGTCGGAGATGAAAAACTGTTTTTT. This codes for CATSSVGDEKLFF.